This T cell receptor (beta chain) was captured by sequencing in a study of neurological immune-mediated disorders. Of note for this clonotype: A much larger clone sits a single nucleotide away, making a read error possible.

The CDR3 contains 13 residues. Germline V gives CDR1 DFQATT, CDR2 SNEGSKA (reference sequence). Synthesis of cDNA was performed by 5'RACE using 10-nucleotide random UMIs. Every sequencing run gave over 200 million TCR-beta sequences, taken from 15-18 subjects. Each CDR3 protein is one row after TCRdb ran MiXCR on the 5' RACE reads. The data contain about 70,000 distinct CDR3 sequences, 2.5% to 3.5% of them singletons. This receptor was identified in a woman aged 45-65 years with multiple sclerosis. The chain joins TRBV20-1 to TRBJ1-1; possibly TRBD1 for D (5 bases). Sequencing was carried out using PBMCs. The CDR3 loop is CSARPSYGTGAFF. DNA for the CDR3: TGCAGTGCCAGGCCATCCTACGGGACTGGAGCTTTCTTT.